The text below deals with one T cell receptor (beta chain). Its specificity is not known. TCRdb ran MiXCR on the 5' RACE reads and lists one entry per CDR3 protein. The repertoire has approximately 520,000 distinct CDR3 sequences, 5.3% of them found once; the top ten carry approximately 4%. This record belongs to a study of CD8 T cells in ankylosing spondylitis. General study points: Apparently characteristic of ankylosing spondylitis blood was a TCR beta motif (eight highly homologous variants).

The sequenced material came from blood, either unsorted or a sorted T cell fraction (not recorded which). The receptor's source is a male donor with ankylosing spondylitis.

This CDR3 reads CASSGGQGAGTGELFF. CDR3 bases: TGTGCCAGTAGTGGGGGACAGGGGGCCGGCACCGGGGAGCTGTTTTTT. The V and J genes are TRBV19 and TRBJ2-2; 12 bases match TRBD1. With 5 bases clipped from V and 4 bases from J, the junction kept 5 bases outside the gene matches. Germline V gives CDR1 LNHDA, CDR2 SQIVND (reference sequence). This CDR3 has 16 residues.